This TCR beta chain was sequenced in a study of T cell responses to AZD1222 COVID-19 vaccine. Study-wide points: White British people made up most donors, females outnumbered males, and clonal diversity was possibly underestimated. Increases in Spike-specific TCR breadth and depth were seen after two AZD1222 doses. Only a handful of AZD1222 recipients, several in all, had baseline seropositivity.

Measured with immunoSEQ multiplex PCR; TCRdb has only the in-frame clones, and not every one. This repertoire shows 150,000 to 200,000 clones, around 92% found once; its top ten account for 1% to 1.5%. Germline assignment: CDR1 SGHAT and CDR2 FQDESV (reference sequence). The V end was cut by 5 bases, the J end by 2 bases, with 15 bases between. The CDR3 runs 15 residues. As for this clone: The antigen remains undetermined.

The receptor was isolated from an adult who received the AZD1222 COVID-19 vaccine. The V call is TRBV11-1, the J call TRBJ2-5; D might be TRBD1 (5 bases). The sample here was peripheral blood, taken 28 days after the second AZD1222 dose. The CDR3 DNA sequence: TGTGCCAGCAGCCAAAGGGCAGGGCTTCAAGAGACCCAGTACTTC. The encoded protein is CASSQRAGLQETQYF. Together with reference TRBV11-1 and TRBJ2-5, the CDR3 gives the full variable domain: EAEVAQSPRYKITEKSQAVAFWCDPISGHATLYWYRQILGQGPELLVQFQDESVVDDSQLPKDRFSAERLKGVDSTLKIQPAELGDSAMYLCASSQRAGLQETQYFGPGTRLLVL.